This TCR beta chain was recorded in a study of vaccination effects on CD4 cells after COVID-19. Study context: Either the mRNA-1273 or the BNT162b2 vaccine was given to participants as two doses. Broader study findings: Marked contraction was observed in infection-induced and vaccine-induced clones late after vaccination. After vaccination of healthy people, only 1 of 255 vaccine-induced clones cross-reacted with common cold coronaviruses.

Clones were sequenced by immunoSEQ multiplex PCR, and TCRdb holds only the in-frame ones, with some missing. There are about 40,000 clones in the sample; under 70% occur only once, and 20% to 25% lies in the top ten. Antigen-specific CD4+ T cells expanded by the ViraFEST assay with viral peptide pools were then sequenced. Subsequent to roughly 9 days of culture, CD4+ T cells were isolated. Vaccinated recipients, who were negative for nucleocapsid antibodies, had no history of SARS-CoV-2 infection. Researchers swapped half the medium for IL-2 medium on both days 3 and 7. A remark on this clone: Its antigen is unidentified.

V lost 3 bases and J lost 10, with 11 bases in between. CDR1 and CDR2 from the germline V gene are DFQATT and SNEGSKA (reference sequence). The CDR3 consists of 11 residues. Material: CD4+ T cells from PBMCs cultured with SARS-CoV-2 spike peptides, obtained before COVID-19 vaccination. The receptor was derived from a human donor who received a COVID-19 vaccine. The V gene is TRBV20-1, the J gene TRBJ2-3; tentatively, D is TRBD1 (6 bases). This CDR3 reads CSARQGTAQYF. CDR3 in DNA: TGCAGTGCTAGGCAGGGGACGGCGCAGTATTTT.